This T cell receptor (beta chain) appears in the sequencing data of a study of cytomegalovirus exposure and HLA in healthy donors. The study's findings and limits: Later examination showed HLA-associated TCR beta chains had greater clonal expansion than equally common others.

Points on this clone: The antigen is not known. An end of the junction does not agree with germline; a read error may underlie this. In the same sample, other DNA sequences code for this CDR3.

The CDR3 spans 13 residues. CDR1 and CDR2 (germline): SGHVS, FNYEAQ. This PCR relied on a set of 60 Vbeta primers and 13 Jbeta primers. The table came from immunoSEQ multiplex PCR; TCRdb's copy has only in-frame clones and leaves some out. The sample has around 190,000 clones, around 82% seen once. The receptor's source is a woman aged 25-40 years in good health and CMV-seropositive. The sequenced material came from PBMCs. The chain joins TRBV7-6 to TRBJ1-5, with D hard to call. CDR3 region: CASSLDRNQPQHF. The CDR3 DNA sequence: TGCGCCAGCAGCTTAGATCGTAATCAGCCCCAGCATTTT.